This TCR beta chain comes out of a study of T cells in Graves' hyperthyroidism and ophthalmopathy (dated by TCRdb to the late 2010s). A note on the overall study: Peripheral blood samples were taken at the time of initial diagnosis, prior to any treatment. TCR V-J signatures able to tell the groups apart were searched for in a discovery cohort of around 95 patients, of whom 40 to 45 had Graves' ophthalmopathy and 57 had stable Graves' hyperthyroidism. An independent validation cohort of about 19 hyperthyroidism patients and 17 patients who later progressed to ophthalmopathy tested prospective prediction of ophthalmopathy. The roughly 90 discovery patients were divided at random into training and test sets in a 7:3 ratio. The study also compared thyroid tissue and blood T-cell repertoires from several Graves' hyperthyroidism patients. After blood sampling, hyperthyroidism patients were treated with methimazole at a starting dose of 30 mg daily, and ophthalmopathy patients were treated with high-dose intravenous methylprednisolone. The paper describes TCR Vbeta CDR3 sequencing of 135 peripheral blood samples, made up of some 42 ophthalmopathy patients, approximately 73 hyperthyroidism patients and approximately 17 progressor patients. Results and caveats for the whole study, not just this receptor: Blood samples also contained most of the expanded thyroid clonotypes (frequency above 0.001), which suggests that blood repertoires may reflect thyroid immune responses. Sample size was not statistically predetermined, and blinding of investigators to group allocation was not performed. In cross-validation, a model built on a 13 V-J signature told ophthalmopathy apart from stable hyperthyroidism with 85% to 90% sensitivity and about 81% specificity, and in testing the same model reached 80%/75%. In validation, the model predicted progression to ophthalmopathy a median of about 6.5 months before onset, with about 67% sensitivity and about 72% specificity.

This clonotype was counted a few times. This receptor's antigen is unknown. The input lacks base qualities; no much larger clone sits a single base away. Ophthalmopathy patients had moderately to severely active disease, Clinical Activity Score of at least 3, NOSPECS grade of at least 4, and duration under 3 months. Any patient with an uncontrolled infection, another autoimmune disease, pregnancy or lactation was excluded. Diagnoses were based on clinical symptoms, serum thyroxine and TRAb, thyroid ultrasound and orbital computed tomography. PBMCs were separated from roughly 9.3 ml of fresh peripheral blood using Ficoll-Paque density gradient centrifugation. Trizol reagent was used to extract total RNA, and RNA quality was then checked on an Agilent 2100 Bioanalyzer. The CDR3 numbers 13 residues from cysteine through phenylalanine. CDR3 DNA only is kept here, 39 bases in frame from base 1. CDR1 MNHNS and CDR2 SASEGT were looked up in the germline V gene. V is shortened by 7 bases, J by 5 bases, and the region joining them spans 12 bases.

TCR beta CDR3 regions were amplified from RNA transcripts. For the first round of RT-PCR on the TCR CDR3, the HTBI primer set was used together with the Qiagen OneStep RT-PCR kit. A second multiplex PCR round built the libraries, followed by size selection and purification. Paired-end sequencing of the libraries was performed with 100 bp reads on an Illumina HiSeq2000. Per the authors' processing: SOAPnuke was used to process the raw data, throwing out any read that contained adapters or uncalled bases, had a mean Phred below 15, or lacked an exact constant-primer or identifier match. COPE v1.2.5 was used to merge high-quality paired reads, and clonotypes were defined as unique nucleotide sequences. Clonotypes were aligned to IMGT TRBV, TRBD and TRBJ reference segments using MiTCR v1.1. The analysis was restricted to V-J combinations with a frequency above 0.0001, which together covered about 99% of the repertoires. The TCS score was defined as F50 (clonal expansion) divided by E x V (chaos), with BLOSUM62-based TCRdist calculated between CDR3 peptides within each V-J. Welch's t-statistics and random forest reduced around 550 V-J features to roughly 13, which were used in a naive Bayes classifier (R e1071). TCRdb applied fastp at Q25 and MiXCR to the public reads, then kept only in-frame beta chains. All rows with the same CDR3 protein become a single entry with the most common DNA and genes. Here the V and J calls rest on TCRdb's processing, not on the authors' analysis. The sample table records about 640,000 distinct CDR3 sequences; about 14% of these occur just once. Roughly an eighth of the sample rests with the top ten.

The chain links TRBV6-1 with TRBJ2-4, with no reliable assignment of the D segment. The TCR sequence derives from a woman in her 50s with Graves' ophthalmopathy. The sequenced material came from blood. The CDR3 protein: CASTPPGQNIQYF. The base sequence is TGTGCCAGCACTCCCCCAGGTCAAAACATTCAGTACTTC.